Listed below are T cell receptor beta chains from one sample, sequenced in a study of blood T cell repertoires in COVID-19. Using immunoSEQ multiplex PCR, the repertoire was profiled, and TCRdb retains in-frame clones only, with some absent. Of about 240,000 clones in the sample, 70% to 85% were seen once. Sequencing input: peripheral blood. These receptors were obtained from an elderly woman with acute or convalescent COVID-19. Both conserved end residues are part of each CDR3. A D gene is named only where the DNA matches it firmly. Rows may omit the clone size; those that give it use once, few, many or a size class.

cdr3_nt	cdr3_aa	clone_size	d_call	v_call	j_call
TGTGCCAGCAGCTTGAAGGGTTGGGGGGGAAGCTCCTACAATGAGCAGTTCTTC	CASSLKGWGGSSYNEQFF	NA	TRBD2	TRBV5-4	TRBJ2-1
TGCGCCAGCAGCTCTACTGGTCCCTACGAGCAGTACTTC	CASSSTGPYEQYF	few	NA	TRBV5-1	TRBJ2-7
TGTGCCAGCAGCATTGACAGGAGCCAGAACACTGAAGCTTTCTTT	CASSIDRSQNTEAFF	NA	NA	TRBV5-6	TRBJ1-1
TGTGCCAGCAGCGGTCCGGGACAGGGAGCCACTGAAGCTTTCTTT	CASSGPGQGATEAFF	NA	TRBD1	TRBV11-2	TRBJ1-1
TGTGCCAGCAGCCAAGGCAGACTAGCGGGACCCACCTCTCGCGAGCAGTACTTC	CASSQGRLAGPTSREQYF	NA	TRBD2	TRBV3-1/TRBV3-2	TRBJ2-7
TGTGCCAGCAGCGCCTCCGGGACAGGGGACGAGCAGTACTTC	CASSASGTGDEQYF	NA	TRBD1	TRBV9	TRBJ2-7
TGTGCCAGCAGTTCCCCGGGGAGAGAGGAAAAACTGTTTTTT	CASSSPGREEKLFF	NA	NA	TRBV28	TRBJ1-4
TGTGCCATCAGTGAGTCTAGACAGGGATTCGTCACTGAAGCTTTCTTT	CAISESRQGFVTEAFF	once	TRBD1	TRBV10-3	TRBJ1-1
TGTGCCAGCAAGCCCAGGTATGGGCATAATCAGCCCCAGCATTTT	CASKPRYGHNQPQHF	NA	NA	TRBV6-5	TRBJ1-5
TGTGCCAGCAGCTTCCGGGACAGGGACTACGAGCAGTACTTC	CASSFRDRDYEQYF	NA	TRBD1	TRBV3-1/TRBV3-2	TRBJ2-7
TGTGCCAGCAGCGCCCCAGGGTTCTCTGGGGCCAACGTCCTGACTTTC	CASSAPGFSGANVLTF	NA	NA	TRBV9	TRBJ2-6
TGTGCCAGCAGTGCCATAGCTCCGGGACAGGCCTTCAATCAGCCCCAGCATTTT	CASSAIAPGQAFNQPQHF	NA	TRBD1	TRBV6-1	TRBJ1-5
TGTGCCAGCAGTCGGGACGGGAGTCTAACAGATACGCAGTATTTT	CASSRDGSLTDTQYF	NA	NA	TRBV7-3	TRBJ2-3
TGTGCCAGCGGAGGACTGCCCTATAATTCACCCCTCCACTTT	CASGGLPYNSPLHF	NA	NA	TRBV9	TRBJ1-6
TGTGCCAGCAGACGAACTAGCGGGGGCCTCACAGATACGCAGTATTTT	CASRRTSGGLTDTQYF	NA	TRBD2	TRBV11-2	TRBJ2-3
TGTGCCAGCAGTCTACAGGGTAGAACAGATACGCAGTATTTT	CASSLQGRTDTQYF	NA	NA	TRBV27	TRBJ2-3
TGCGCCAGCAGCCCCACAGGGGATGGCTACACCTTC	CASSPTGDGYTF	NA	TRBD1	TRBV5-1	TRBJ1-2
TGTGCCAGCAGCCCCTTGACTAGCGGGGGAAATCCGGAGACCCAGTACTTC	CASSPLTSGGNPETQYF	NA	TRBD2	TRBV7-8	TRBJ2-5
TGTGCCAGCAGTCCGACAGGGGATGGGGAAAAACTGTTTTTT	CASSPTGDGEKLFF	NA	TRBD1	TRBV28	TRBJ1-4
TGTGCCATCGGCCAGGAATTGAACACTGAAGCTTTCTTT	CAIGQELNTEAFF	NA	NA	TRBV10-3	TRBJ1-1
TGTGCCAGCAGCAGGCACGACATTTCCTACGAGCAGTACTTC	CASSRHDISYEQYF	few	NA	TRBV28	TRBJ2-7
TGTGCCAGCAGCCCATATGGCCCCCTAGAAGTTAAGTTCTTC	CASSPYGPLEVKFF	NA	NA	TRBV7-2	TRBJ2-1
TGTGCCAGCAGCTTAACAGCGGGGGGAACCGGGGAGCTGTTTTTT	CASSLTAGGTGELFF	NA	TRBD2	TRBV11-1	TRBJ2-2
TGTGCCAGCAGCCAAGAGGGTAACCGGGGAGGGGTATCTGGGGCCAACGTCCTGACTTTC	CASSQEGNRGGVSGANVLTF	NA	TRBD2	TRBV4-2	TRBJ2-6
TGTGCCAGTAGTATTGAGGCGGGGGGCTACAATGAGCAGTTCTTC	CASSIEAGGYNEQFF	NA	TRBD2	TRBV19	TRBJ2-1
TGTGCCAGTAGTATCACAGGGGTTGGGACTGAAGCTTTCTTT	CASSITGVGTEAFF	NA	TRBD1	TRBV19	TRBJ1-1
TGTGCCAGCAGCTTCCCGGGACAGGGGTACAATGAGCAGTTCTTC	CASSFPGQGYNEQFF	NA	TRBD1	TRBV5-4	TRBJ2-1
TGTGCCAGCAGCCGAGGGCCGACAGATCAGCCCCAGCATTTT	CASSRGPTDQPQHF	NA	NA	TRBV7-8	TRBJ1-5
TGTGCCAGCTCACCACCGACGGGGGTTGTCACTGAAGCTTTCTTT	CASSPPTGVVTEAFF	NA	NA	TRBV18	TRBJ1-1
TGTGCCAGCAGCAGGAGTTCTGGAAACACCATATATTTT	CASSRSSGNTIYF	once	NA	TRBV7-3	TRBJ1-3
TGTGCCAGCAGTCAAGGGGGCCGGAACACTGAAGCTTTCTTT	CASSQGGRNTEAFF	NA	TRBD1	TRBV2	TRBJ1-1
TGTGCCAGCAGCCAGGGGAGGGGAGGCATTCAGTACTTC	CASSQGRGGIQYF	NA	TRBD2	TRBV3-1/TRBV3-2	TRBJ2-4
TGCAGCGAGGGGGCGCGGGGTGAAGCTTTCTTT	CSEGARGEAFF	NA	TRBD1	TRBV20-1	TRBJ1-1
TGCGCCAGCAGCCAGGCGACTAGCGGGGGTGTCCCCTCCGACCTAGAGCAGTTCTTC	CASSQATSGGVPSDLEQFF	NA	TRBD2	TRBV4-1	TRBJ2-1